Listed below are T cell receptor beta chains from one sample, sequenced in a study of T cells in Graves' hyperthyroidism and ophthalmopathy. Using its own MiXCR run on the multiplex PCR reads, TCRdb lists one record per CDR3 protein. The table lists around 210,000 distinct CDR3 sequences, around 16% of them singletons. Sequencing input: blood. All receptors come from a woman between 45 and 65 years old with Graves' hyperthyroidism. Both conserved end residues are part of each CDR3. The D gene is left open where the match is weak. Expanded clones are given a class, and other clones once, few, many or no size at all.

d_gene: .
v_gene: TRBV12-3/TRBV12-4
abundance: many
j_gene: TRBJ1-5
CDR3aa: CASSLGHQSPQHF
CDR3nt: TGTGCCAGCAGTCTTGGTCACCAGTCTCCCCAGCATTTT

d_gene: .
v_gene: TRBV7-9
abundance: .
j_gene: TRBJ1-4
CDR3aa: CASSLQGEKLFF
CDR3nt: TGTGCCAGCAGCTTACAGGGTGAAAAACTGTTTTTT

d_gene: TRBD2
v_gene: TRBV20-1
abundance: few
j_gene: TRBJ2-7
CDR3aa: CSARPLLAGSYEQYF
CDR3nt: TGCAGTGCTAGACCCCTCCTAGCGGGCTCCTACGAGCAGTACTTC

d_gene: TRBD1
v_gene: TRBV30
abundance: many
j_gene: TRBJ1-1
CDR3aa: CAWSVRDSDRGMNTEAFF
CDR3nt: TGTGCCTGGAGTGTACGAGATTCGGACAGGGGGATGAACACTGAAGCTTTCTTT

d_gene: TRBD2
v_gene: TRBV19
abundance: few
j_gene: TRBJ2-2
CDR3aa: CASSTGLAANTGELFF
CDR3nt: TGTGCCAGTAGTACAGGACTAGCGGCGAACACCGGGGAGCTGTTTTTT

d_gene: .
v_gene: TRBV2
abundance: many
j_gene: TRBJ2-1
CDR3aa: CAVRRGFYNNEQFF
CDR3nt: TGTGCCGTTAGAAGGGGTTTTTATAACAATGAGCAGTTCTTC

d_gene: .
v_gene: TRBV30
abundance: many
j_gene: TRBJ2-1
CDR3aa: CAWSVPSVSYNEQFF
CDR3nt: TGTGCCTGGAGTGTACCGAGTGTATCTTACAATGAGCAGTTCTTC

d_gene: TRBD2
v_gene: TRBV11-3
abundance: once
j_gene: TRBJ2-1
CDR3aa: CASSPRTSGRAGNEQFF
CDR3nt: TGTGCCAGCAGCCCCCGGACTAGCGGGAGGGCTGGAAATGAGCAGTTCTTC

d_gene: .
v_gene: TRBV3-1
abundance: .
j_gene: TRBJ2-2
CDR3aa: CASSQVLTADTGELFF
CDR3nt: TGTGCCAGCAGCCAAGTATTAACGGCGGACACCGGGGAGCTGTTTTTT

d_gene: TRBD2
v_gene: TRBV3-1
abundance: many
j_gene: TRBJ2-1
CDR3aa: CASSQMGLAAYNEQFF
CDR3nt: TGTGCCAGCAGCCAAATGGGACTAGCGGCCTACAATGAGCAGTTCTTC

d_gene: .
v_gene: TRBV2
abundance: many
j_gene: TRBJ2-1
CDR3aa: CASSEPQGRNEQFF
CDR3nt: TGTGCCAGCAGCGAACCTCAGGGGAGGAATGAGCAGTTCTTC

d_gene: TRBD1
v_gene: TRBV20-1
abundance: many
j_gene: TRBJ2-2
CDR3aa: CSAIKRTGGYTGELFF
CDR3nt: TGCAGTGCTATCAAAAGGACAGGGGGCTACACCGGGGAGCTGTTTTTT

d_gene: .
v_gene: TRBV3-1
abundance: few
j_gene: TRBJ2-5
CDR3aa: CASSQDLRFIETQYF
CDR3nt: TGTGCCAGCAGCCAAGACCTACGGTTCATAGAGACCCAGTACTTC

d_gene: .
v_gene: TRBV20-1
abundance: .
j_gene: TRBJ2-3
CDR3aa: CSAKLGGAADTQYF
CDR3nt: TGCAGTGCTAAACTAGGGGGGGCCGCAGATACGCAGTATTTT

d_gene: .
v_gene: TRBV7-2
abundance: .
j_gene: TRBJ2-2
CDR3aa: CASRPTAGGVANTGELFF
CDR3nt: TGTGCCAGCAGACCCACTGCTGGGGGAGTTGCGAACACCGGGGAGCTGTTTTTT

d_gene: TRBD1
v_gene: TRBV7-9
abundance: once
j_gene: TRBJ2-1
CDR3aa: CASSLSTGTGVDNEQFF
CDR3nt: TGTGCCAGCAGCTTATCTACCGGGACAGGGGTGGACAATGAGCAATTCTTC

d_gene: .
v_gene: TRBV27
abundance: many
j_gene: TRBJ2-1
CDR3aa: CASSSIPGAEQFF
CDR3nt: TGTGCCAGCAGTTCGATACCTGGAGCCGAGCAGTTCTTC

d_gene: .
v_gene: TRBV7-2
abundance: many
j_gene: TRBJ1-6
CDR3aa: CASSSTGGSYNSPLHF
CDR3nt: TGTGCCAGCAGCTCGACGGGGGGCTCCTATAATTCACCCCTCCACTTT

d_gene: TRBD1
v_gene: TRBV24-1
abundance: many
j_gene: TRBJ2-3
CDR3aa: CATSDTTGLTDTQYF
CDR3nt: TGTGCCACCAGTGACACGACAGGGTTAACAGATACGCAGTATTTT

d_gene: .
v_gene: TRBV3-1
abundance: many
j_gene: TRBJ1-5
CDR3aa: CASSQDGWNQPQHF
CDR3nt: TGTGCCAGCAGCCAAGATGGTTGGAATCAGCCCCAGCATTTT

d_gene: .
v_gene: TRBV14
abundance: many
j_gene: TRBJ2-1
CDR3aa: CASSQERGGDSAYNEQFF
CDR3nt: TGTGCCAGCAGCCAAGAAAGAGGGGGAGATTCAGCCTACAATGAGCAGTTCTTC

d_gene: .
v_gene: TRBV6-1
abundance: many
j_gene: TRBJ1-2
CDR3aa: CASRGLYGYTF
CDR3nt: TGTGCCAGCAGGGGACTTTATGGCTACACCTTC

d_gene: TRBD2
v_gene: TRBV12-3/TRBV12-4
abundance: .
j_gene: TRBJ2-1
CDR3aa: CASAATSGRSPYNEQFF
CDR3nt: TGTGCCAGCGCGGCGACTAGCGGGAGGAGTCCCTACAATGAGCAGTTCTTC

d_gene: TRBD2
v_gene: TRBV18
abundance: few
j_gene: TRBJ2-1
CDR3aa: CASSPAGLAGGPRNEQFF
CDR3nt: TGTGCCAGCTCACCAGCGGGACTAGCGGGAGGGCCTCGCAATGAGCAGTTCTTC

d_gene: .
v_gene: TRBV10-2
abundance: .
j_gene: TRBJ1-1
CDR3aa: CASTQGNTEAFF
CDR3nt: TGCGCCTCCACACAGGGTAACACTGAAGCTTTCTTT

d_gene: TRBD2
v_gene: TRBV24-1
abundance: .
j_gene: TRBJ2-1
CDR3aa: CATSPGGSREQFF
CDR3nt: TGTGCCACCAGTCCAGGCGGGAGTCGGGAGCAGTTCTTC

d_gene: TRBD2
v_gene: TRBV28
abundance: .
j_gene: TRBJ2-7
CDR3aa: CASRIAGGMYEQYF
CDR3nt: TGTGCCAGCAGGATAGCGGGAGGGATGTACGAGCAGTACTTC

d_gene: .
v_gene: TRBV4-1
abundance: .
j_gene: TRBJ2-1
CDR3aa: CASSQYISHGDEQFF
CDR3nt: TGCGCCAGCAGCCAATACATCAGCCACGGGGATGAGCAGTTCTTC

d_gene: TRBD2
v_gene: TRBV5-4
abundance: .
j_gene: TRBJ2-7
CDR3aa: CASSLGRFLAGGPPYEQYF
CDR3nt: TGTGCCAGCAGCTTGGGTCGGTTTCTAGCGGGAGGGCCCCCCTACGAGCAGTACTTC

d_gene: .
v_gene: TRBV27
abundance: few
j_gene: TRBJ2-5
CDR3aa: CASSSGGKSQETQYF
CDR3nt: TGTGCCAGCAGTTCAGGAGGGAAGAGCCAAGAGACCCAGTACTTC

d_gene: .
v_gene: TRBV30
abundance: .
j_gene: TRBJ2-2
CDR3aa: CAGPTRGSATGELFF
CDR3nt: TGTGCCGGACCTACCAGAGGGAGTGCTACCGGGGAGCTGTTTTTT

d_gene: TRBD2
v_gene: TRBV2
abundance: many
j_gene: TRBJ2-7
CDR3aa: CASRPGTRTYEQYF
CDR3nt: TGTGCCAGCAGGCCCGGGACTAGGACCTACGAGCAGTACTTC

d_gene: .
v_gene: TRBV12-3/TRBV12-4
abundance: many
j_gene: TRBJ2-7
CDR3aa: CASSPGHSSYEQYF
CDR3nt: TGTGCCAGCAGCCCGGGACACAGCTCCTACGAGCAGTACTTC

d_gene: TRBD2
v_gene: TRBV11-2
abundance: .
j_gene: TRBJ2-1
CDR3aa: CASTQLAGDHNEQFF
CDR3nt: TGTGCCAGCACCCAGCTAGCGGGAGATCACAATGAGCAGTTCTTC

d_gene: TRBD1
v_gene: TRBV25-1
abundance: few
j_gene: TRBJ1-2
CDR3aa: CASSESYRVGSDRGGGYTF
CDR3nt: TGTGCCAGCAGTGAATCATATCGTGTGGGGTCGGACAGGGGCGGGGGCTACACCTTC

d_gene: .
v_gene: TRBV6-9
abundance: .
j_gene: TRBJ2-7
CDR3aa: CASSYERATYEQYF
CDR3nt: TGTGCCAGCAGTTACGAGCGGGCCACCTACGAGCAGTACTTC

d_gene: TRBD1
v_gene: TRBV6-1
abundance: .
j_gene: TRBJ1-4
CDR3aa: CASRDRQGLNEELFF
CDR3nt: TGTGCCAGCAGAGACAGACAGGGCCTTAATGAAGAACTGTTTTTT

d_gene: TRBD2
v_gene: TRBV15
abundance: many
j_gene: TRBJ2-7
CDR3aa: CATSILTSGSYEQYF
CDR3nt: TGTGCCACCAGCATCCTGACTAGCGGTTCCTACGAGCAGTACTTC

d_gene: TRBD2
v_gene: TRBV11-3
abundance: many
j_gene: TRBJ2-1
CDR3aa: CASSLGGGRAVGEQFF
CDR3nt: TGTGCCAGCAGCTTAGGTGGCGGGAGGGCTGTAGGTGAGCAGTTCTTC

d_gene: TRBD2
v_gene: TRBV7-8
abundance: many
j_gene: TRBJ2-1
CDR3aa: CASSLVVFPTSGWGYNEQFF
CDR3nt: TGTGCCAGCAGCTTAGTTGTGTTCCCGACTAGCGGATGGGGTTACAATGAGCAGTTCTTC

d_gene: .
v_gene: TRBV20-1
abundance: .
j_gene: TRBJ2-7
CDR3aa: CSAKIAALYYEQYF
CDR3nt: TGCAGTGCAAAGATAGCGGCCCTTTACTACGAGCAGTACTTC

d_gene: TRBD2
v_gene: TRBV12-3/TRBV12-4
abundance: .
j_gene: TRBJ2-1
CDR3aa: CASSSRLAGKGEQFF
CDR3nt: TGTGCCAGCAGTTCCCGACTAGCGGGAAAAGGTGAGCAGTTCTTC

d_gene: .
v_gene: TRBV7-9
abundance: once
j_gene: TRBJ2-3
CDR3aa: CASSFARSSATDTQYF
CDR3nt: TGTGCCAGCAGCTTCGCGAGGAGTTCGGCCACAGATACGCAGTATTTT

d_gene: .
v_gene: TRBV30
abundance: many
j_gene: TRBJ1-2
CDR3aa: CAWSVARAGYGYTF
CDR3nt: TGTGCCTGGAGTGTGGCCAGGGCGGGCTATGGCTACACCTTC

d_gene: .
v_gene: TRBV28
abundance: many
j_gene: TRBJ2-7
CDR3aa: CASSLSETLLYEQYF
CDR3nt: TGTGCCAGCAGCCTCTCAGAGACGCTCCTCTACGAGCAGTACTTC

d_gene: .
v_gene: TRBV9
abundance: many
j_gene: TRBJ2-3
CDR3aa: CASSVAPQKGTDTQYF
CDR3nt: TGTGCCAGCAGCGTAGCACCTCAGAAAGGCACAGATACGCAGTATTTT

d_gene: TRBD1
v_gene: TRBV20-1
abundance: .
j_gene: TRBJ2-4
CDR3aa: CSGEGQTKNIQYF
CDR3nt: TGCAGTGGAGAGGGACAGACCAAAAACATTCAGTACTTC

d_gene: .
v_gene: TRBV14
abundance: .
j_gene: TRBJ2-1
CDR3aa: CASSRALTSKNEQFF
CDR3nt: TGTGCCAGCAGCCGAGCGTTGACTAGTAAGAATGAGCAGTTCTTC

d_gene: .
v_gene: TRBV4-2
abundance: .
j_gene: TRBJ2-7
CDR3aa: CASSPPLGYEQYF
CDR3nt: TGTGCCAGCAGCCCCCCCCTCGGCTACGAGCAGTACTTC